Detailed here is one T cell receptor (beta chain). What this receptor recognizes is not known. Base qualities are missing; no much larger clone stands one base away. The CDR3 holds 13 amino acids from the cysteine to the phenylalanine. Just the 39-base CDR3 DNA is kept, in frame starting at base 1. Trimming accounts for 7 bases at V and 4 bases at J, while the number of junction bases matched to no gene is 5. Via the germline V gene, CDR1 is MNHEY and CDR2 SVGEGT. The data belong to a study of response to subunit inactivated influenza vaccine (dated by TCRdb to the late 2010s). Notes on the research overall: Deep quantitative profiling of the T cell receptor repertoire was used in the study to follow responses to a trivalent subunit inactivated influenza vaccine. Findings and caveats that apply to the study as a whole: The authors proposed that each seasonal influenza vaccination may bring in only a limited number of new T cells.

Receptor amplification or capture employed RT-PCR. Sequencer: Illumina HiSeq 2500. The public reads were reprocessed in TCRdb via fastp at Q25 and MiXCR, keeping in-frame beta chains. Identical CDR3 protein sequences are pooled into one entry, listed with their most common genes and DNA. Within this sample are about 700,000 distinct CDR3 sequences, with 15% to 18% of them counted one time only. The ten largest clones represent approximately 10% of the sample. The chain is made from TRBV6-2 or TRBV6-3 and TRBJ1-1, with 8 bases matching TRBD1. The receptor was derived from a man aged 45-65 years who received an inactivated influenza vaccine. Donor details come from another sample of the same person, matched by shared clones. The sequencing here drew on PBMCs from blood, taken roughly 12 days after vaccination. CDR3 region: CASNGQGGTEAFF. The DNA sequence is TGTGCCAGCAATGGACAGGGAGGCACTGAAGCTTTCTTT.